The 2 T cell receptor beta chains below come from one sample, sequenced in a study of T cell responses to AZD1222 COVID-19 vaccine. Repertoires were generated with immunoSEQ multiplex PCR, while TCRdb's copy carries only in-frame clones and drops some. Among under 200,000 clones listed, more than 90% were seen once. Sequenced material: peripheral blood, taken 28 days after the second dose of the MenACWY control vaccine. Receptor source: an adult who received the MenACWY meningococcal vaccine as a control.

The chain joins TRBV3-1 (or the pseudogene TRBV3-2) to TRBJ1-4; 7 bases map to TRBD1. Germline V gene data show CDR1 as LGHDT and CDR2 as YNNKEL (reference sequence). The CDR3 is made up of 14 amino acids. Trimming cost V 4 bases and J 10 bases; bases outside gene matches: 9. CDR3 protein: CASSRGAGGSKLFF. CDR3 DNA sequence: TGTGCCAGCAGCCGGGGGGCAGGGGGTTCAAAACTGTTTTTT.

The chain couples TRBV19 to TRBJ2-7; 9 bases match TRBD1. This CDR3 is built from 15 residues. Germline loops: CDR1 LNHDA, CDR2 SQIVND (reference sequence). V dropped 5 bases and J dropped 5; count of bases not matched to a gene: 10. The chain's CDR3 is CASSVSSGTGNEQYF. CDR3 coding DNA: TGTGCCAGTAGTGTATCATCCGGGACAGGGAACGAGCAGTACTTC.